This T cell receptor (beta chain) was found in a study of cytotoxic CD8 clonotypes in ibrutinib-treated CLL. Study-wide context: Responses: around 24 partial, 2 complete; after median approximately 70 months, around 14 stayed remitted, roughly 12 progressed.

Repertoires were generated with immunoSEQ multiplex PCR, while TCRdb's copy carries only in-frame clones and drops some. The sample contains fewer than 50,000 clones, over 60% of which appear only once. This clone showed up just a few times. Sequenced material: PBMCs, taken after 12 months of ibrutinib treatment. This receptor was identified in a human donor with chronic lymphocytic leukemia.

The CDR3 sequence is CSAEGPIYGYTF. The CDR3 nucleotides read TGCAGCGCCGAGGGACCGATCTATGGCTACACCTTC. The V gene is TRBV29-1, the J gene TRBJ1-2; TRBD1 might be the D (5 bases). The germline V gene encodes CDR1 SQVTM and CDR2 ANQGSEA. The CDR3 spans 12 residues. Deletions cut 7 bases from V and 4 bases from J, with 13 bases between.